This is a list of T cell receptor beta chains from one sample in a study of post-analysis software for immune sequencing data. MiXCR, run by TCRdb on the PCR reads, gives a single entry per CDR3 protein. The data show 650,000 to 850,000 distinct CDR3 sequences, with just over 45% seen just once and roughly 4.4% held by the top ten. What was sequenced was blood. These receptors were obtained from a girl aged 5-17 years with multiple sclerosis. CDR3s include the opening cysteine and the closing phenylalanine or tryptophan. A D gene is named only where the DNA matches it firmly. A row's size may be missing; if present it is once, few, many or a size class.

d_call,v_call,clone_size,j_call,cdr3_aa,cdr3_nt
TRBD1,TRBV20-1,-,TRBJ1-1,CSAPRGSTEAFF,TGCAGTGCCCCCAGGGGGAGCACTGAAGCTTTCTTT
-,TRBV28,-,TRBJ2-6,CASSFMGTGANVLTF,TGTGCCAGCAGTTTTATGGGGACTGGGGCCAACGTCCTGACTTTC
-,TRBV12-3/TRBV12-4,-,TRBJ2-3,CASASAGTDAQYF,TGTGCCAGTGCTAGCGCAGGCACAGATGCGCAGTATTTT
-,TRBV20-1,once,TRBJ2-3,CSAISPSERTDTQYF,TGCAGTGCTATTTCTCCTAGCGAGCGCACAGATACGCAGTATTTT
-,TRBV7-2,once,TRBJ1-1,CASSLISRDTEAFF,TGTGCCAGCAGCTTAATCTCCAGGGACACTGAAGCTTTCTTT
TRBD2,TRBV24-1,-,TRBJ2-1,CATSDSVAGDLNNEQFF,TGTGCCACCAGTGATTCCGTAGCGGGAGATCTGAACAATGAGCAGTTCTTC
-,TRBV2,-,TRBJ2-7,CASSGVRSSYEQYF,TGTGCCAGCAGTGGGGTTCGAAGCTCCTACGAGCAGTACTTC
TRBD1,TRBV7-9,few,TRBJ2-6,CAAGTGPEGANVLTF,TGTGCCGCAGGGACAGGGCCTGAGGGGGCCAACGTCCTGACTTTC
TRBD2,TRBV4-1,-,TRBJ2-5,CASSQVAGEQETQYF,TGCGCCAGCAGCCAAGTAGCGGGGGAACAAGAGACCCAGTACTTC
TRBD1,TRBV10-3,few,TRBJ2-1,CAISDAGTGSENEQFF,TGTGCCATCAGTGATGCCGGGACAGGGAGCGAGAATGAGCAGTTCTTC
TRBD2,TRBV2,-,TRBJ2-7,CASNPTSGRPEQYF,TGTGCCAGCAACCCCACTAGCGGGAGGCCCGAGCAGTACTTC
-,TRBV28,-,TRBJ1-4,CASSLWGREKLFF,TGTGCCAGCAGTTTATGGGGCCGGGAAAAACTGTTTTTT
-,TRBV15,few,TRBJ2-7,CATLGASVPSYEQYF,TGTGCCACCCTGGGGGCCTCTGTCCCCTCCTACGAGCAGTACTTC
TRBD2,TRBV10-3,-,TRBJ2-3,CAISESGRASVGTDTQYF,TGTGCCATCAGTGAGTCAGGGAGGGCTAGCGTAGGCACAGATACGCAGTATTTT
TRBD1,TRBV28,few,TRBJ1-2,CASSTRQGDYGYTF,TGTGCCAGCAGTACACGACAGGGTGACTATGGCTACACCTTC
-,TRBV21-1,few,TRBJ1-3,CASSNRGVAGNTIYF,TGTGCCAGCAGCAACAGGGGGGTAGCTGGAAACACCATATATTTT